This TCR beta chain was documented in a study of T cells after somatic rescue of genetic block. Some clones are missing from TCRdb's copy, which holds only in-frame ones; the method was immunoSEQ multiplex PCR. The profile shows 95,000 to 120,000 clones, about 90% of them singletons. This TCR derives from a woman aged 18-29 years. The sequencing input was peripheral blood mononuclear cells (PBMCs).

The CDR3 here is CASSRTSGGVVYNEQFF. In nucleotides, the CDR3 is TGTGCCAGCAGCAGGACTAGCGGGGGGGTAGTCTACAATGAGCAGTTCTTC. V and J are TRBV9 and TRBJ2-1; 15 bases map to TRBD2. Germline V gives CDR1 SGDLS, CDR2 YYNGEE. J was trimmed by 3 bases and V by 4 bases; bases with no gene match: 5. This CDR3 has 17 amino acids.